This passage covers 32 T cell receptor beta chains from one sample sequenced in a study of T cells after yellow fever vaccination. TCRdb independently ran MiXCR on the 5' RACE reads; one entry per CDR3 protein. Of more than 95,000 distinct CDR3 sequences detected, approximately 16% appear once; the ten largest clones hold roughly 43%. The starting material was CD8+ T cells sorted from PBMCs, obtained 5 days after the yellow fever booster vaccination. Every receptor here comes from a man younger than 35 who received the YFV17D yellow fever vaccine.

The V gene is TRBV28, the J gene TRBJ2-1; a weak D match, TRBD1 (6 bases). The germline gives CDR1 MDHEN, CDR2 SYDVKM. Trimming took 5 bases from V and 10 from J, leaving 18 bases between them. The length of the CDR3 is 14 residues. CDR3 sequence (DNA): TGTGCCAGCAGTCCTCAGGGGATGGGACCAGAGCAGTTCTTC. Amino acid sequence: CASSPQGMGPEQFF.

V gene TRBV29-1 combines with J gene TRBJ1-1, with D tentatively TRBD1 (5 bases). The V gene's germline CDR1 is SQVTM and CDR2 ANQGSEA. The CDR3 covers 15 residues. The ends were cut back, 0 bases at V and 0 bases at J, with 11 bases in the middle. CDR3 amino acids: CSVEEGVAMNTEAFF. The DNA of the CDR3 is TGCAGCGTTGAAGAGGGGGTGGCTATGAACACTGAAGCTTTCTTT. The full variable domain, its missing parts supplied by reference TRBV29-1 and TRBJ1-1, is SAVISQKPSRDICQRGTSLTIQCQVDSQVTMMFWYRQQPGQSLTLIATANQGSEATYESGFVIDKFPISRPNLTFSTLTVSNMSPEDSSIYLCSVEEGVAMNTEAFFGQGTRLTVV.

This clonotype appeared many times. The rearrangement uses TRBV7-9 and TRBJ2-7, with D perhaps matching TRBD1 (5 bases). From germline, CDR1 is SEHNR and CDR2 FQNEAQ (reference sequence). V was shortened by 5 bases and J by 1 base, with 15 bases between the two germline ends. The CDR3 extends over 15 amino acids. The CDR3 nucleotides are TGTGCCAGCAGCACTACAGGTTTGACTTCCTACGAGCAGTACTTC. This gives the protein CASSTTGLTSYEQYF. Full variable domain (outside the CDR3, taken from reference TRBV7-9 and TRBJ2-7): DTGVSQNPRHKITKRGQNVTFRCDPISEHNRLYWYRQTLGQGPEFLTYFQNEAQLEKSRLLSDRFSAERPKGSFSTLEIQRTEQGDSAMYLCASSTTGLTSYEQYFGPGTRLTVT.

This clonotype was counted between two and nine times. With a much larger clone just one base away, this may be a read error. The chain recombines TRBV7-9 with TRBJ2-2, with unresolved D. Trimming pared 1 base from V and 4 bases from J, leaving 4 bases between. This CDR3 has 13 amino acids. Germline CDR1 and CDR2: SEHNR and FQNEAQ (reference sequence). CDR3 nucleotides: TGTGCCAGCAGCTTAGGGGCCACCGGGGAGCTGTTTTTT. Protein product: CASSLGATGELFF.

J is TRBJ2-5 and V is TRBV28, with D maybe TRBD2 (6 bases). V was trimmed by 6 bases and J by 0 bases, leaving 17 bases between them. This CDR3 has 16 amino acids. CDR1 MDHEN and CDR2 SYDVKM come from the germline V gene. DNA of the CDR3: TGTGCCAGCAGGATCCCTATGCGGGGCTACCAAGAGACCCAGTACTTC. Translated: CASRIPMRGYQETQYF.

A few counts support this clonotype. This chain uses TRBV11-2 with TRBJ2-1, with 9 bases aligning to TRBD2. Germline loops: CDR1 SGHAT, CDR2 FQNNGV. This CDR3 has 15 residues. The V and J ends lost 7 bases and 10 bases, in that order; junction bases with no gene match: 14. The CDR3, as DNA: TGTGCCAGCACCCCCCGCGGACTAGCGTTTGAGGAGCAGTTCTTC. This codes for CASTPRGLAFEEQFF. The whole variable domain, remainder taken from reference TRBV11-2 and TRBJ2-1, is EAGVAQSPRYKIIEKRQSVAFWCNPISGHATLYWYQQILGQGPKLLIQFQNNGVVDDSQLPKDRFSAERLKGVDSTLKIQPAKLEDSAVYLCASTPRGLAFEEQFFGPGTRLTVL.

In its sample, this clonotype was seen once. The chain employs TRBV7-9 and TRBJ2-1; TRBD2 matches 10 bases. After removal of 5 bases from V and 4 bases from J, the junction contained 5 bases not matched to a gene. Germline V gene sequence: CDR1 SEHNR, CDR2 FQNEAQ (reference sequence). The CDR3 contains 15 residues. As DNA, the CDR3 is TGTGCCAGCAGCGCACAAGCGGGGGGGTACAATGAGCAGTTCTTC. Residues: CASSAQAGGYNEQFF.

In its sample, this clonotype was seen a few times. The V and J genes are TRBV29-1 and TRBJ1-5; 7 positions match TRBD1. The CDR3 sequence is 13 residues long. Trimming cost V 6 bases and J 4 bases; bases outside gene matches: 6. Germline loops: CDR1 SQVTM, CDR2 ANQGSEA. The CDR3 DNA reads TGCAGCGTCGCGGACAGGCTAAATCAGCCCCAGCATTTT. Amino acids: CSVADRLNQPQHF.

This clonotype was recorded a few times. CDR3 in DNA: TGTGCCAGCAGCGCCTGGACAGGGGATGAAAAACTGTTTTTT. Its protein product is CASSAWTGDEKLFF. This chain uses TRBV7-2 with TRBJ1-4; 9 bases line up with TRBD1. Germline trimming cut 5 bases from V and 6 bases from J; bases unmatched to any gene: 4. Germline V lookup: CDR1 SGHTA, CDR2 FQGNSA. CDR3 size: 14 residues.

There are many counts of this clonotype. The rearrangement links TRBV12-3 or TRBV12-4 to TRBJ2-1, with D unresolved. Deletions cut 6 bases from V and 7 bases from J, with 7 bases between. CDR3 length equals 11 residues. In DNA, the CDR3 is TGTGCCAGCAGCCTGGGAAATGAGCAGTTCTTC. This sequence encodes CASSLGNEQFF.

This clonotype appeared many times. The gene calls are TRBV12-3 or TRBV12-4 and TRBJ2-1; D is uncertain. V was pared by 7 bases and J by 4 bases, with 14 bases between. CDR3 size: 14 residues. In nucleotides, the CDR3 is TGTGCCAGCAATCACGGATACGGGTACAATGAGCAGTTCTTC. This codes for CASNHGYGYNEQFF.

There are a few counts of this clonotype. The V and J genes are TRBV6-6 and TRBJ1-1; D ambiguous. The germline V gene has CDR1 MNHNY and CDR2 SVGAGI (reference sequence). Trimming stripped 9 bases from V and 1 base from J, with 9 bases between. The CDR3 is made up of 12 amino acids. The CDR3, as DNA: TGTGCCAGTACTCCCGGGAACACTGAAGCTTTCTTT. It encodes CASTPGNTEAFF.

This rearrangement joins TRBV11-1 to TRBJ2-1, with 9 bases aligning to TRBD2. Per the germline V gene, CDR1 is SGHAT and CDR2 is FQDESV (reference sequence). The CDR3 runs to 16 residues. The J segment lost 5 bases and the V segment lost 1 base, leaving 6 bases of the junction unmatched. CDR3 sequence: CASSLVSLAGNNEQFF. The CDR3 DNA is TGTGCCAGCAGCTTAGTTTCGCTAGCGGGGAACAATGAGCAGTTCTTC.

In this sample, this clonotype is medium-sized. The genes are TRBV5-1 and TRBJ2-3, with 8 positions matching TRBD2. The germline V gene has CDR1 SGHRS and CDR2 YFSETQ. V trimming: 4 bases; J trimming: 4 bases; junction bases outside the gene matches: 11. This CDR3 comprises 16 residues. CDR3 in amino acids: CASSPSIAGFPDTQYF. CDR3 DNA sequence: TGCGCCAGCAGCCCCAGTATAGCGGGGTTCCCAGATACGCAGTATTTT.

The chain couples TRBV12-3 or TRBV12-4 to TRBJ2-7; 9 bases are shared with TRBD1. After removal of 5 bases from V and 5 bases from J, the junction contained 10 bases not matched to a gene. This CDR3 spans 15 amino acids. The CDR3 protein is CASSPPRTGAHEQYF. In DNA, the CDR3 is TGTGCCAGCAGTCCACCCCGGACAGGGGCCCACGAGCAGTACTTC.

This clonotype was found a few times. The chain couples TRBV10-3 to TRBJ2-6; no clear D gene. Germline V gene lookup returns CDR1 ENHRY and CDR2 SYGVKD. V was shortened by 6 bases and J by 4 bases, with 10 bases between the two germline ends. This CDR3 contains 14 residues. The CDR3 loop reads CAIRREVGANVLTF. CDR3 in DNA: TGTGCCATCAGACGAGAAGTAGGGGCCAACGTCCTGACTTTC.

This clonotype was recorded a few times. The genes are TRBV12-3 or TRBV12-4 and TRBJ2-1; possible D gene TRBD2, 7 bases. The ends were cut back, 0 bases at V and 7 bases at J, with 19 bases in the middle. This CDR3 has 17 amino acids. The CDR3: CASSLALSPGGRNEQFF. CDR3 nucleotides: TGTGCCAGCAGTTTAGCGCTGTCTCCGGGGGGCCGTAATGAGCAGTTCTTC.

This clonotype was recorded a few times. Here the CDR3 DNA reads TGTGCCACCAGCACCTCCGGGTACCAAGAGACCCAGTACTTC. Encoded protein: CATSTSGYQETQYF. The J gene is TRBJ2-5, the V gene TRBV15; unclear D gene. The CDR3 runs to 14 residues. V was shortened by 4 bases and J by 0 bases, with 9 bases between the two germline ends. The germline gives CDR1 LNHNV, CDR2 YYDKDF (reference sequence). The variable domain in full, with the rest retrieved from reference TRBV15 and TRBJ2-5, is DAMVIQNPRYQVTQFGKPVTLSCSQTLNHNVMYWYQQKSSQAPKLLFHYYDKDFNNEADTPDNFQSRRPNTSFCFLDIRSPGLGDTAMYLCATSTSGYQETQYFGPGTRLLVL.

The table lists this clonotype with a few counts. The chain joins TRBV29-1 to TRBJ2-7; D call uncertain. V was clipped by 6 bases and J by 0 bases, with 6 bases between them. CDR1 SQVTM and CDR2 ANQGSEA come from the germline V gene. This CDR3 region has 11 residues. CDR3 sequence reads: CSVRGSYEQYF. CDR3 nucleotide sequence: TGCAGCGTCAGAGGCTCCTACGAGCAGTACTTC.

The chain has TRBV12-3 or TRBV12-4 and TRBJ2-7; a weak D match, TRBD1 (6 bases). V lost 3 bases and J lost 3, with 9 bases in between. This CDR3 is 13 amino acids long. In nucleotides, the CDR3 is TGTGCCAGCAGTTTTACAGGGAGCTACGAGCAGTACGTC. This codes for CASSFTGSYEQYV.

The chain couples TRBV24-1 to TRBJ2-1; D possibly corresponds to TRBD1 (6 bases). Between the trimmed V and J ends, which lost 6 bases and 4 bases, there was a span of 12 bases. Germline lookup yields CDR1 KGHDR and CDR2 SFDVKD. This CDR3 is built from 14 residues. The CDR3 bases are TGTGCCACCAGTACCGACGGGACATACAATGAGCAGTTCTTC. It encodes CATSTDGTYNEQFF.

The CDR3 loop is CASTPGETQYF. In DNA form, the CDR3 reads TGTGCCAGCACTCCAGGGGAGACCCAGTACTTC. The gene calls are TRBV6-2 or TRBV6-3 and TRBJ2-5, with D tentatively TRBD1 (5 bases). This CDR3 has 11 amino acids. Germline CDR1 is MNHEY and CDR2 is SVGEGT. Between the trimmed V and J ends, which lost 7 bases and 5 bases, there was a span of 8 bases.

In its sample, this clonotype was seen a few times. Compared with germline, one end of the junction differs, possibly owing to a read error. The DNA for the CDR3 is TGCGCCAGCAGCCAAGTCGGGCAGGGATATAGTTCACCCCTCCACTTT. Its translation is CASSQVGQGYSSPLHF. The rearrangement joins TRBV4-1 to TRBJ1-6, with D possibly matching TRBD1 (5 bases). The CDR3 extends over 16 amino acids. Germline V CDR1 and CDR2: MGHRA, YSYEKL.

This rearrangement joins TRBV4-3 to TRBJ2-3, with D uncertain. Germline V gene data show CDR1 as LGHNA and CDR2 as YSLEER. V was trimmed by 0 bases and J by 6 bases, leaving 7 bases between them. This CDR3 comprises 13 residues. The CDR3 sequence is CASSQEAGDTQYF. DNA of the CDR3: TGCGCCAGCAGCCAAGAAGCCGGGGATACGCAGTATTTT.

In its sample, this clonotype was seen a few times. The chain carries TRBV7-9 and TRBJ2-7; 7 nucleotides line up with TRBD1. Per the germline V gene, CDR1 is SEHNR and CDR2 is FQNEAQ (reference sequence). This CDR3 has 13 amino acids. Trimming removed 4 bases from V and 3 bases from J; junction bases left unmatched: 3. The CDR3 spells CASSSGTDYEQYF. In DNA, the CDR3 is TGTGCCAGCAGCTCCGGGACAGACTACGAGCAGTACTTC.

This clonotype was observed a few times. The gene calls are TRBV4-3 and TRBJ2-1; 10 bases line up with TRBD2. The V segment lost 0 bases and the J segment 9 bases; nucleotides outside the gene matches: 5. The CDR3 contains 15 residues. Germline V gene sequence: CDR1 LGHNA, CDR2 YSLEER. The DNA for the CDR3 is TGCGCCAGCAGCCAAGAGGAGCGGGGGGGCGGTGAGCAGTTCTTC. Translated: CASSQEERGGGEQFF.

This clonotype has just a few counts. The genes are TRBV4-3 and TRBJ1-2, with TRBD1 matching over 7 bases. In germline, CDR1 is LGHNA, CDR2 YSLEER. The CDR3 runs to 15 residues. V dropped 0 bases and J dropped 3; count of bases not matched to a gene: 4. CDR3 region: CASSQELQGDYGYTF. Written as DNA, the CDR3 is TGCGCCAGCAGCCAAGAGTTGCAGGGGGACTATGGCTACACCTTC.

V gene TRBV30 combines with J gene TRBJ1-6; the match to TRBD1 covers 10 bases. With V trimmed by 1 base and J by 9 bases, 3 bases remained unmatched. Germline lookup yields CDR1 GTSNPN and CDR2 SVGIG (reference sequence). The CDR3 covers 14 residues. CDR3 region: CAWSEGQGTSPLHF. The CDR3 nucleotides are TGTGCCTGGAGTGAGGGACAGGGGACTTCACCCCTCCACTTT.

In its sample, this clonotype was seen a few times. This sequence joins TRBV27 and TRBJ1-2, with TRBD1 matching over 7 bases. Germline V gene data show CDR1 as MNHEY and CDR2 as SMNVEV (reference sequence). CDR3 length: 14 amino acids. V lost 5 bases to trimming and J lost 8 bases; unmatched junction nucleotides: 11. CDR3 amino acids: CASSPLTGVRGYTF. CDR3 DNA: TGTGCCAGCAGTCCCCTCACAGGGGTGAGGGGCTACACCTTC.

The chain links TRBV6-5 to TRBJ1-1; no firm D call. The CDR3 runs 14 residues. Per the germline V gene, CDR1 is MNHEY and CDR2 is SVGAGI. Deletions cut 4 bases from V and 5 bases from J, with 14 bases between. CDR3 bases: TGTGCCAGCAGTTCCGCGGAAAGTTGGACTGAAGCTTTCTTT. Translated: CASSSAESWTEAFF.

Ten or more counts support this clonotype. The chain has TRBV5-5 and TRBJ2-5; D might be TRBD1 (5 bases). The CDR3 length is 14 residues. The germline V gene has CDR1 SGHKS and CDR2 YYEKEE (reference sequence). V was clipped by 2 bases and J by 4 bases, with 12 bases between them. The CDR3 sequence: CASSFWQGRETQYF. CDR3 nucleotides: TGTGCCAGCAGCTTTTGGCAGGGAAGAGAGACCCAGTACTTC.

The chain has TRBV12-3 or TRBV12-4 and TRBJ2-5; weak D call: TRBD2 (5 bases). CDR3 length: 13 residues. The V end lost 6 bases, the J end lost 5 bases, and 13 bases lay between the germline ends. In DNA form, the CDR3 reads TGTGCCAGCAGCCCGTCAGGCGGGGAGACCCAGTACTTC. It translates to CASSPSGGETQYF.